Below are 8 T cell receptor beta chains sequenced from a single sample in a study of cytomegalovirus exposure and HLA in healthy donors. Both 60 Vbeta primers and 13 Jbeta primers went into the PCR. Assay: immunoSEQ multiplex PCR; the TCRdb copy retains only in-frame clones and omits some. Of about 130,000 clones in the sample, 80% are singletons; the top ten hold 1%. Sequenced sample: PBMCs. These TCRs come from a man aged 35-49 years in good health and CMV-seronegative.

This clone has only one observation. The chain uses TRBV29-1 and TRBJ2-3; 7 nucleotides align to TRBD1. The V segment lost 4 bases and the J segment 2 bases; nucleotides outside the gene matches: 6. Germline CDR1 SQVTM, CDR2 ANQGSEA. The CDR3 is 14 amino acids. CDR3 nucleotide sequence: TGCAGCGTTGTGAGACAGGGCCCCACAGATACGCAGTATTTT. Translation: CSVVRQGPTDTQYF.

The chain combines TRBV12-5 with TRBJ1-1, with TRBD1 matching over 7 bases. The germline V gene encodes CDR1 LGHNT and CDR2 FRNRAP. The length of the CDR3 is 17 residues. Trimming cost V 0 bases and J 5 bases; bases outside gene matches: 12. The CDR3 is CASGLVLGRGRGTEAFF. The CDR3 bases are TGTGCTAGTGGTTTGGTACTCGGAAGGGGGCGAGGGACTGAAGCTTTCTTT.

In nucleotides, the CDR3 is TGTGCCAGCAGCCTCCGGGACAGCGATGGCTACACCTTC. It codes for CASSLRDSDGYTF. The chain employs TRBV5-6 and TRBJ1-2; TRBD1 aligns across 7 bases. The CDR3 extends over 13 amino acids. Germline CDR1 reads SGHDT; CDR2 reads YYEEEE. J gave up 6 bases and V 4 bases, and 6 bases lay outside the gene matches. The whole variable domain, remainder taken from reference TRBV5-6 and TRBJ1-2, is DAGVTQSPTHLIKTRGQQVTLRCSPKSGHDTVSWYQQALGQGPQFIFQYYEEEERQRGNFPDRFSGHQFPNYSSELNVNALLLGDSALYLCASSLRDSDGYTFGSGTRLTVV.

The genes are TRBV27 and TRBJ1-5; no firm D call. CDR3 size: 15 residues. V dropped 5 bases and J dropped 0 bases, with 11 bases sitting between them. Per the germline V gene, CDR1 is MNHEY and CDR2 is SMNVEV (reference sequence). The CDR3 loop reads CASSLRRDSNQPQHF. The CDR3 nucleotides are TGTGCCAGCAGTCTCCGACGGGATAGCAATCAGCCCCAGCATTTT.

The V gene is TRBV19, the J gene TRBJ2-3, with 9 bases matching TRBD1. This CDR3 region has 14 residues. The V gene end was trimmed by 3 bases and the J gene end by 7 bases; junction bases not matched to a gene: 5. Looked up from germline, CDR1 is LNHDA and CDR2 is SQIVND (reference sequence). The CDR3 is CASSMPQGAYTQYF. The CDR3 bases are TGTGCCAGTAGTATGCCACAGGGGGCTTATACGCAGTATTTT.

The CDR3 DNA reads TGTGCCAGCACTTATTCGGGGGGAGCGGGGGCCAACGTCCTGACTTTC. This codes for CASTYSGGAGANVLTF. The chain employs TRBV2 and TRBJ2-6; 7 bases are shared with TRBD2. Germline trimming cut 7 bases from V and 4 bases from J; bases unmatched to any gene: 10. CDR1 is SNHLY and CDR2 is FYNNEI in the germline V gene. The CDR3 length is 16 residues.

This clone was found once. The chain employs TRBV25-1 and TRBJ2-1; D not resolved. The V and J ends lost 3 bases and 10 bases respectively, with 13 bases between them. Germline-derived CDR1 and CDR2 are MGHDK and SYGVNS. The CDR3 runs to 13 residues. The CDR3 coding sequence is TGTGCCAGCAGTGACTTGTGGGTGAGGGAGCAGTTCTTC. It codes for CASSDLWVREQFF.

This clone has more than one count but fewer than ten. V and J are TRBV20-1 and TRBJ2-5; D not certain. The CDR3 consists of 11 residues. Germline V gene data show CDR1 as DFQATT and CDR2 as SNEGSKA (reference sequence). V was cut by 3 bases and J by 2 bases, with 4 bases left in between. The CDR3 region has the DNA TGCAGTGCTAGCGTACAAGAGACCCAGTACTTC. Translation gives CSASVQETQYF.